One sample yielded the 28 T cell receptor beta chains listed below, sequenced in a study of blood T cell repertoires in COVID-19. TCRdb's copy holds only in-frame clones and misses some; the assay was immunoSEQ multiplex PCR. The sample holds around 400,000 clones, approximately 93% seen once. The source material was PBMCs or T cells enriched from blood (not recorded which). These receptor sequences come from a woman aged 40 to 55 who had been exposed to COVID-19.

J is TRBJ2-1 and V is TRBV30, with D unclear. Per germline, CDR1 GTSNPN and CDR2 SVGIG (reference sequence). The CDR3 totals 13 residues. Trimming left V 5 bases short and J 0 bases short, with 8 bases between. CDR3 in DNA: TGTGCCTGGGAGGAAGGCTCCTACAATGAGCAGTTCTTC. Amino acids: CAWEEGSYNEQFF.

As DNA, the CDR3 is TGTGCCAGCAGCTTAGAGACAGGGGGCATCACTGAAGCTTTCTTT. The encoded protein is CASSLETGGITEAFF. The rearrangement joins TRBV7-6 to TRBJ1-1, with 10 bases aligning to TRBD1. This CDR3 comprises 15 residues. Germline V CDR1 and CDR2: SGHVS, FNYEAQ. Unmatched junction bases numbered 3, after V lost 1 base and J lost 4 bases.

CDR3 region: CASSSRTGSYEQYF. The CDR3 DNA is TGTGCCAGCAGCTCCAGGACAGGATCGTACGAGCAGTACTTC. The genes are TRBV7-2 and TRBJ2-7, with 7 bases lining up with TRBD1. The V and J ends lost 4 bases and 4 bases, in that order; junction bases with no gene match: 7. This CDR3 is 14 amino acids long. CDR1 and CDR2 from the germline V gene are SGHTA and FQGNSA.

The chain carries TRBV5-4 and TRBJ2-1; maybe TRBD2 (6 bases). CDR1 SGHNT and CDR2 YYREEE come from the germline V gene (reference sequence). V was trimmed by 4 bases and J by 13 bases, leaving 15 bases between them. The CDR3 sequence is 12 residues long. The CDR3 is CASSPEAGPQFF. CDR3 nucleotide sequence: TGTGCCAGCAGCCCGGAGGCGGGGCCCCAGTTCTTC.

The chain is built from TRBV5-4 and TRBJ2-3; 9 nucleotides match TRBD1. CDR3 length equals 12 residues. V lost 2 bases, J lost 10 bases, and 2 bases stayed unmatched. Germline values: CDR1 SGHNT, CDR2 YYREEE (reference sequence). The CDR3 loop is CASSFHRGPQYF. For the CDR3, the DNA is TGTGCCAGCAGCTTCCACAGGGGGCCGCAGTATTTT.

As DNA, the CDR3 is TGTGCCAGCAGCTTAGAATTAGCGGGAGTTGAGTTCTTC. The encoded protein is CASSLELAGVEFF. J is TRBJ2-1 and V is TRBV11-3; TRBD2 agrees at 9 bases. The CDR3 loop spans 13 amino acids. J was trimmed by 14 bases and V by 0 bases; bases with no gene match: 5. Per germline, CDR1 SGHNT and CDR2 YENEEA.

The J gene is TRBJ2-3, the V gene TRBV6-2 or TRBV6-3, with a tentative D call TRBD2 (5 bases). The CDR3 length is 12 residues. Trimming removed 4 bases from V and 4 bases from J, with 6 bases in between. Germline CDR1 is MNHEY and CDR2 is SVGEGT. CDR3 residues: CASSLRADTQYF. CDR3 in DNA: TGTGCCAGCAGTTTGAGGGCAGATACGCAGTATTTT.

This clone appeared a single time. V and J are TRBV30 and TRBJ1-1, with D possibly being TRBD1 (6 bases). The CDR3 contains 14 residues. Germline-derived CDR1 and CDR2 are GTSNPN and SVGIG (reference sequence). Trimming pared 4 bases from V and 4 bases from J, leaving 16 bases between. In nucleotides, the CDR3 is TGTGCCTGGAAGTGGGAAGGGGGTAGCACTGAAGCTTTCTTT. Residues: CAWKWEGGSTEAFF. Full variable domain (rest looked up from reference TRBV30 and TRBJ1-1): SQTIHQWPATLVQPVGSPLSLECTVEGTSNPNLYWYRQAAGRGLQLLFYSVGIGQISSEVPQNLSASRPQDRQFILSSKKLLLSDSGFYLCAWKWEGGSTEAFFGQGTRLTVV.

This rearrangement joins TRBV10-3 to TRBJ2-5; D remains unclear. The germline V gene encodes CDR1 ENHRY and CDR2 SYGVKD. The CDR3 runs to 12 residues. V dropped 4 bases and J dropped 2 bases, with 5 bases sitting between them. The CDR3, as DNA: TGTGCCATCAGTGCTTTACAAGAGACCCAGTACTTC. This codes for CAISALQETQYF.

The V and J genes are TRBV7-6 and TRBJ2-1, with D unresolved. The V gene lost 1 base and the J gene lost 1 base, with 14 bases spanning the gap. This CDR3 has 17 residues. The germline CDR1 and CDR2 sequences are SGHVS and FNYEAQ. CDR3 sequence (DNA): TGTGCCAGCAGCTTAGTTGCGTCGCGTACGTCCTACAATGAGCAGTTCTTC. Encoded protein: CASSLVASRTSYNEQFF.

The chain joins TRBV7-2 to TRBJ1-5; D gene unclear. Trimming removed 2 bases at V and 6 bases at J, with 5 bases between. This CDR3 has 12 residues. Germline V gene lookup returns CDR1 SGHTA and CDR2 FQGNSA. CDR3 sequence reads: CASSLLRQPQHF. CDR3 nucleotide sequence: TGTGCCAGCAGCTTACTACGTCAGCCCCAGCATTTT.

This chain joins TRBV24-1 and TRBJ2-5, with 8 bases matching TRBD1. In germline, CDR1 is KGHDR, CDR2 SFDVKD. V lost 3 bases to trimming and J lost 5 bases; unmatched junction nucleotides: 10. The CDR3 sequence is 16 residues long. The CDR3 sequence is CATSDLSQGAAETQYF. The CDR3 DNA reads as TGTGCCACCAGTGATCTTTCGCAGGGGGCCGCGGAGACCCAGTACTTC.

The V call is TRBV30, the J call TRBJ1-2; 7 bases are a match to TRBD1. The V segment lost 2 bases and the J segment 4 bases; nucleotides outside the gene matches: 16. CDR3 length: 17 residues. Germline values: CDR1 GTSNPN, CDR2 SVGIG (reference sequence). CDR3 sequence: CAWSSPEAAGGAYGYTF. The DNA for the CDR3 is TGTGCCTGGAGTTCGCCGGAGGCGGCAGGGGGTGCCTATGGCTACACCTTC. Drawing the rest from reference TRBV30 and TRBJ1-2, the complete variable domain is SQTIHQWPATLVQPVGSPLSLECTVEGTSNPNLYWYRQAAGRGLQLLFYSVGIGQISSEVPQNLSASRPQDRQFILSSKKLLLSDSGFYLCAWSSPEAAGGAYGYTFGSGTRLTVV.

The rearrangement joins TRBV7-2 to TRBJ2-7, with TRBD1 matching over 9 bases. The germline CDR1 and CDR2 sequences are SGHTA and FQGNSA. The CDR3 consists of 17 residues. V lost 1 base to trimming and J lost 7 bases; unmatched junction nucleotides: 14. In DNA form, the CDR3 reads TGTGCCAGCAGCTTAGACCTACAGGGGGCGCGGGGATGGGAGCAGTACTTC. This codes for CASSLDLQGARGWEQYF.

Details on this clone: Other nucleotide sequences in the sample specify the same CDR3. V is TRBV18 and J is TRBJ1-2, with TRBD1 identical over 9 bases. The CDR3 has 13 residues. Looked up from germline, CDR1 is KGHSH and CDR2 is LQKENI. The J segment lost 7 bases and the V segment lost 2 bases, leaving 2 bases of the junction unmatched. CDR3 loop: CASSPKDRGGYTF. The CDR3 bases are TGTGCCAGCTCACCAAAGGACAGGGGTGGCTACACCTTC.

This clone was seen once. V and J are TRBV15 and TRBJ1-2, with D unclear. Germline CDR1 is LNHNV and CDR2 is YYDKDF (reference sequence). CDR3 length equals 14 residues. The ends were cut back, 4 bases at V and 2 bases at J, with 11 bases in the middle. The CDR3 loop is CATSNTMENYGYTF. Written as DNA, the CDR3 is TGTGCCACCAGCAATACCATGGAGAACTATGGCTACACCTTC.

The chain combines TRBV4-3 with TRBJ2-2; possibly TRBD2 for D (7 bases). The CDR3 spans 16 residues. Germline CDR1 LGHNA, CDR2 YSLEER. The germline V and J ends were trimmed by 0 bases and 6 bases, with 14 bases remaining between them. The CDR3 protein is CASSQDLAGAAGELFF. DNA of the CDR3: TGCGCCAGCAGCCAAGATCTCGCGGGGGCGGCCGGGGAGCTGTTTTTT.

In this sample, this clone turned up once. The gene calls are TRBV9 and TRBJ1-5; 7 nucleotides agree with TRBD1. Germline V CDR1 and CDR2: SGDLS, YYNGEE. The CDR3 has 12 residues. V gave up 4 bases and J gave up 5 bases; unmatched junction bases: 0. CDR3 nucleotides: TGTGCCAGCAGCCAGGGGGATCAGCCCCAGCATTTT. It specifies CASSQGDQPQHF.

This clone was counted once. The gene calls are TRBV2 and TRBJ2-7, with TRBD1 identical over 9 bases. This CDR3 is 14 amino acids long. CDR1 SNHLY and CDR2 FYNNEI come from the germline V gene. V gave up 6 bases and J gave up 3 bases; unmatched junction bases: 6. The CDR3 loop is CASSRQGGYYEQYF. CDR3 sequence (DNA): TGTGCCAGCAGCCGACAGGGGGGCTACTACGAGCAGTACTTC.

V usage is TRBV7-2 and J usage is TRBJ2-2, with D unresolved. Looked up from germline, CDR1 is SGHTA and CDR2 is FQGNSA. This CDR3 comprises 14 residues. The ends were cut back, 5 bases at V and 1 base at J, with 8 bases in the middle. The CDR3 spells CASSPPLNTGELFF. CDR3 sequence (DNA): TGTGCCAGCAGCCCCCCTTTGAACACCGGGGAGCTGTTTTTT.

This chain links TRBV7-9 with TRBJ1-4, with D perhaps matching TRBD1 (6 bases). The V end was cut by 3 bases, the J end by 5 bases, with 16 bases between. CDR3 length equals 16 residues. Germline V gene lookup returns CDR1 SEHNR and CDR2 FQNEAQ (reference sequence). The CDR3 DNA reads TGTGCCAGCAGCTTGAAGGGAGACAGGAAGAATGAAAAACTGTTTTTT. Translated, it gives CASSLKGDRKNEKLFF.

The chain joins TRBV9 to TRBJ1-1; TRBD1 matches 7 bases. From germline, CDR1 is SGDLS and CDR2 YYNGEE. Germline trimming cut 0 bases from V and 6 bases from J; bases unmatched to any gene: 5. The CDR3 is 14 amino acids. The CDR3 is CASSVVAGGPEAFF. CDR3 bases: TGTGCCAGCAGCGTAGTAGCAGGGGGGCCTGAAGCTTTCTTT.

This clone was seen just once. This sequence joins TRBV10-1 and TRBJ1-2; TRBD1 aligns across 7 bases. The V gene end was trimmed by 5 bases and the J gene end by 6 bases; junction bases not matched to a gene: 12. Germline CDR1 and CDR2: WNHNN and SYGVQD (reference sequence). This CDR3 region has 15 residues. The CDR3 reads CASSPEPGQPDGYTF. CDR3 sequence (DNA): TGCGCCAGCAGTCCGGAACCGGGACAGCCGGATGGCTACACCTTC.

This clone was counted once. The chain's CDR3 is CAWSLGEGWNTEAFF. The CDR3 bases are TGTGCCTGGAGTCTTGGAGAGGGATGGAACACTGAAGCTTTCTTT. The chain has TRBV30 and TRBJ1-1; no clear D. CDR3 length: 15 amino acids. Germline-derived CDR1 and CDR2 are GTSNPN and SVGIG (reference sequence). Trimming shortened V by 2 bases and J by 1 base, and 14 bases separated the two germline ends. Variable domain in full (rest from reference TRBV30 and TRBJ1-1): SQTIHQWPATLVQPVGSPLSLECTVEGTSNPNLYWYRQAAGRGLQLLFYSVGIGQISSEVPQNLSASRPQDRQFILSSKKLLLSDSGFYLCAWSLGEGWNTEAFFGQGTRLTVV.

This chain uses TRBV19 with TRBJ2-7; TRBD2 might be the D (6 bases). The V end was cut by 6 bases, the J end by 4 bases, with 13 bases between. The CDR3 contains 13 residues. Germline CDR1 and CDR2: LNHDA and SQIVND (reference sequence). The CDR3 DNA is TGTGCCAGTAGCGCCCGGGACTTGTACGAGCAGTACTTC. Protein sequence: CASSARDLYEQYF.

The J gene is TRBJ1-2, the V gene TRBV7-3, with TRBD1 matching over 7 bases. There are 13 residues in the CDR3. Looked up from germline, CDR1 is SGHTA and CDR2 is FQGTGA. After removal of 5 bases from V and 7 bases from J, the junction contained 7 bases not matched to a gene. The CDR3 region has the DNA TGTGCCAGCAGCGACAGGGTATTATCTGGCTACACCTTC. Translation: CASSDRVLSGYTF.

The CDR3 nucleotides read TGTGCCAGCAGTGAACTACGGCAGAGCGCCGCCCTACACCAGCATTTT. This gives the protein CASSELRQSAALHQHF. The rearrangement links TRBV6-1 to TRBJ1-5; D uncertain. V lost 2 bases and J 12 bases, leaving 23 bases between the germline ends. CDR1 and CDR2 (germline): MNHNS, SASEGT. The CDR3 is made up of 16 amino acids.

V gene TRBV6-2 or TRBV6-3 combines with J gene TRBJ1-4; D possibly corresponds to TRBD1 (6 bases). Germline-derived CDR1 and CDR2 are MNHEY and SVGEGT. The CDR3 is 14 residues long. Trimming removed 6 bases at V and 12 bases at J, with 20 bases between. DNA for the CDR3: TGTGCCAGCAGCCCGTACCAACAGGGACGGCAACTGTTTTTT. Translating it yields CASSPYQQGRQLFF.